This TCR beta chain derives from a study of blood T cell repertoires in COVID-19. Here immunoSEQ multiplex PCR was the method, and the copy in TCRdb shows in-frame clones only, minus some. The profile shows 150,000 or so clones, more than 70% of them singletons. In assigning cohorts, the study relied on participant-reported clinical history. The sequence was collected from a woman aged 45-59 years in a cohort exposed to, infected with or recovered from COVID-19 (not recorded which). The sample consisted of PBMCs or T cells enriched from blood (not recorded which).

The CDR3: CATRPGGRNTEAFF. For the CDR3, the DNA is TGTGCCACCCGACCGGGAGGGCGGAACACTGAAGCTTTCTTT. This chain uses TRBV24-1 with TRBJ1-1; the D is unclear. Deletions cut 9 bases from V and 1 base from J, with 14 bases between. Germline V lookup: CDR1 KGHDR, CDR2 SFDVKD. The CDR3 covers 14 residues.